The TCR beta chain under discussion was sequenced for a study of shared clonotypes between healthy human individuals. Background on the study: CD8 memory received one plate per donor, CD8 naive two, CD4 memory three and CD4 naive three.

Whole-study results and caveats: Having only a few donors restricted how much genetic and exposure-history diversity was captured.

The V gene's germline CDR1 is SGHAT and CDR2 FQDESV (reference sequence). The CDR3 extends over 14 amino acids. With V trimmed by 3 bases and J by 6 bases, 3 bases remained unmatched. This clone has only one observation. Its antigen is undetermined. About 30,000 T cell genomes (approximately 180 ng DNA) went into each sorted-subset replicate. Original processing methods: ImmunoSEQ output lacked quality scores and full-length reads, limiting matched filtering. TCRdb's table, derived via immunoSEQ multiplex PCR, lists solely in-frame clones and lacks some. D and trimming come from the DNA, and the V and J calls and clone size come from that table. The sample records 2,500,000 or so clones, 93% being singletons.

This chain connects TRBV11-1 to TRBJ1-1; 11 bases fit TRBD1. Source material: naive CD4+ T cells from PBMCs. The subset was: CD45RA+ positively selected. This clonotype was sampled from a young man in good health. Some clones in this sample may be carry-over from other donors' samples. The CDR3 nucleotides are TGTGCCAGCAGCTTTGGACAGGGGGCATCTGAAGCTTTCTTT. Its translation: CASSFGQGASEAFF.